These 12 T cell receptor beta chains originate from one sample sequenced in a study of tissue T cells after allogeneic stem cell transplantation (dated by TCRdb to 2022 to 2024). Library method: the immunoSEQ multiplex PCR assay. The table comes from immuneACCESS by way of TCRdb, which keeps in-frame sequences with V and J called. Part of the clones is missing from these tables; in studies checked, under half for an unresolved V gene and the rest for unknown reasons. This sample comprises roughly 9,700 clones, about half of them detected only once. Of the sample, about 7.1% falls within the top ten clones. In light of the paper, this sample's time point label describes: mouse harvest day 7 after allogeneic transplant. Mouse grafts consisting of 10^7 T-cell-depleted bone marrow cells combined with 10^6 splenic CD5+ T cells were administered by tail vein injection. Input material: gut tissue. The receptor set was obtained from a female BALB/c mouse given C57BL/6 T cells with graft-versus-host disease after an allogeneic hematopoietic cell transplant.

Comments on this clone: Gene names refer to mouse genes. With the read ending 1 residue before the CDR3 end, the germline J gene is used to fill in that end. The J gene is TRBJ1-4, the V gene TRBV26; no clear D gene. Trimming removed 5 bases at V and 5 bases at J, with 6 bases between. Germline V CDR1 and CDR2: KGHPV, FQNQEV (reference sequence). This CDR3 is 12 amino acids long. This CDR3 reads CASSGRNERLFF. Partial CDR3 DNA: TGTGCCAGCAGTGGCAGGAACGAAAGATTATTT.

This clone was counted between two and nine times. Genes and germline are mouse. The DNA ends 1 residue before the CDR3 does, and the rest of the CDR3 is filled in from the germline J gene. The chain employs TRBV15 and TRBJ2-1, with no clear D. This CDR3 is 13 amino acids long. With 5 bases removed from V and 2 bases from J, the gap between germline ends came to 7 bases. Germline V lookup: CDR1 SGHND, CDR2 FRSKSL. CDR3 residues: CASSREYYAEQFF. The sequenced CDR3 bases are TGTGCCAGCAGTCGAGAATACTATGCTGAGCAGTTC.

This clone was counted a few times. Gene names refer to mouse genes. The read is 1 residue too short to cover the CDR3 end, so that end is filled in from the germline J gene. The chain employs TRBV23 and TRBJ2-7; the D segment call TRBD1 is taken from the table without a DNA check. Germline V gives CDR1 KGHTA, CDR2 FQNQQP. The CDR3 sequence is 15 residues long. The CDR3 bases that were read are TGCTCCAGCAGTCAATCGAGCGGGACAGGGTATGAACAGTAC. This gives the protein CSSSQSSGTGYEQY. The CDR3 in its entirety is CSSSQSSGTGYEQYF.

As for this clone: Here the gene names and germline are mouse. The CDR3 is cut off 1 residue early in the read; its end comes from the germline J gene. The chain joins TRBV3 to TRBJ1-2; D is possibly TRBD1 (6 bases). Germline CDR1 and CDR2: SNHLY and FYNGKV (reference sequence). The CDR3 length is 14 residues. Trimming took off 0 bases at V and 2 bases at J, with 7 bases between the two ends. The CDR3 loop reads CASSLAQGNSDYTF. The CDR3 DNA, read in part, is TGTGCCAGCAGCTTAGCGCAGGGGAACTCCGACTACACC.

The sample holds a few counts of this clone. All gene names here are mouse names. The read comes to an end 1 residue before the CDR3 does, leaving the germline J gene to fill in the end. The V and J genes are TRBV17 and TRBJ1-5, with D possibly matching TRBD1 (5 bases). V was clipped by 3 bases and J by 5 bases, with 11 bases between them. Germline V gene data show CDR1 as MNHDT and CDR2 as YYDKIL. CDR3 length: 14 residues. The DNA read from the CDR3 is TGTGCTAGCAGTAGGAGGGGCGCGGACCAGGCTCCGCTT. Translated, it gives CASSRRGADQAPL. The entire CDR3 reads CASSRRGADQAPLF.

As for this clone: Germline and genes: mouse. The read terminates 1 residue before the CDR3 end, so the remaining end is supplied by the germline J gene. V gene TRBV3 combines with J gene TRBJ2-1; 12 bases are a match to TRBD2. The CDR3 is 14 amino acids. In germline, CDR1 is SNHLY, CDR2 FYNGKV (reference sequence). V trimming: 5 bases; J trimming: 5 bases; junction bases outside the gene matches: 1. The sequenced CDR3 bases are TGTGCCAGCAGCCGACTGGGGGGGCATGCTGAGCAGTTC. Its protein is CASSRLGGHAEQF. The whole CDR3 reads CASSRLGGHAEQFF.

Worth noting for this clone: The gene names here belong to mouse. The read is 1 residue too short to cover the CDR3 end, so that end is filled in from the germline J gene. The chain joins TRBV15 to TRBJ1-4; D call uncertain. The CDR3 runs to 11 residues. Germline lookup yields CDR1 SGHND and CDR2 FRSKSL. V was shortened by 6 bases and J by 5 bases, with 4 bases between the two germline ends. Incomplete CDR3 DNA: TGTGCCAGCAGGTTTAACGAAAGATTATTT. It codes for CASRFNERLF. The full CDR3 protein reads CASRFNERLFF.

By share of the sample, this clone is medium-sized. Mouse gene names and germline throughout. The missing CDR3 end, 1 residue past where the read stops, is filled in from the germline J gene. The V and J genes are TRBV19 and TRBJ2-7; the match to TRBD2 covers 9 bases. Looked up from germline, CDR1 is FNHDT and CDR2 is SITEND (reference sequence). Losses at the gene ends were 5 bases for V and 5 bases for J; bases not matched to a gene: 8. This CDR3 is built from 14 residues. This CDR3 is CASSPVGGADEQYF. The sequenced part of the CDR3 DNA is TGTGCCAGCAGCCCGGTTGGGGGGGCTGATGAACAGTAC.

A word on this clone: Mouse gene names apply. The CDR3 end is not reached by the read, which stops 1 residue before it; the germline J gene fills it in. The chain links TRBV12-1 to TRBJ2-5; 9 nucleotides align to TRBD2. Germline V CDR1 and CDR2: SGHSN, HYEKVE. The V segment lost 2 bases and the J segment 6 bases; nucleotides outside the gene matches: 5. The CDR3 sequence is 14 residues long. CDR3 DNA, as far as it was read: TGTGCCAGCTCTCAACTGGGGGGAGAGGACACCCAGTAC. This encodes CASSQLGGEDTQY. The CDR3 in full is CASSQLGGEDTQYF. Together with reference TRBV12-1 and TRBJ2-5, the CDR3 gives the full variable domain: DSGVVQSPRHIIKEKGGRSVLTCIPISGHSNVVWYQQTLGKELKFLIQHYEKVERDKGFLPSRFSVQQFDDYHSEMNMSALELEDSAMYFCASSQLGGEDTQYFGPGTRLLVL.

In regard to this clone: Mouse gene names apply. The CDR3 DNA, read in part, is TGCACCTGCAGTGCAGGACAGGGTCAAGACACCCAGTAC. Translation: CTCSAGQGQDTQY. The whole CDR3 protein is CTCSAGQGQDTQYF. The gene calls are TRBV1 and TRBJ2-5, with TRBD1 matching 7 bases. The read stops 1 residue short of the end of the CDR3; the missing end is completed from the germline J gene. Germline V lookup: CDR1 NSQYPW, CDR2 LRSPGD (reference sequence). The CDR3 totals 14 residues. Trimming took 1 base from V and 3 from J; bases not matched to a gene: 1.

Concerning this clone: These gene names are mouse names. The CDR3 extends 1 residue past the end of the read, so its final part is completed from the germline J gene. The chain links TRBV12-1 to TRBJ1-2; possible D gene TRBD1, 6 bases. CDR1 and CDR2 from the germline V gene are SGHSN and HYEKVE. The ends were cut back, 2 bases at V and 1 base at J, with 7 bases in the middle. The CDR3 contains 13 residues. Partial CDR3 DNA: TGTGCCAGCTCTCGGGACAAAAACTCCGACTACACC. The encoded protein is CASSRDKNSDYT. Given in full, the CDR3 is CASSRDKNSDYTF.

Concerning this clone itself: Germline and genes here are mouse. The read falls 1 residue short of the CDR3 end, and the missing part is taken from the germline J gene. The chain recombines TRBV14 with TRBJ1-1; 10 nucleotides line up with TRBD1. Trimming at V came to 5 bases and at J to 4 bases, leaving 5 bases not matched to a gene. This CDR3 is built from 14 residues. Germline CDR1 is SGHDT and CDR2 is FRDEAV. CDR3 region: CASSRQGAGTEVFF. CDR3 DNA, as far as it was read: TGTGCCAGCAGCCGACAGGGGGCGGGCACAGAAGTCTTC.